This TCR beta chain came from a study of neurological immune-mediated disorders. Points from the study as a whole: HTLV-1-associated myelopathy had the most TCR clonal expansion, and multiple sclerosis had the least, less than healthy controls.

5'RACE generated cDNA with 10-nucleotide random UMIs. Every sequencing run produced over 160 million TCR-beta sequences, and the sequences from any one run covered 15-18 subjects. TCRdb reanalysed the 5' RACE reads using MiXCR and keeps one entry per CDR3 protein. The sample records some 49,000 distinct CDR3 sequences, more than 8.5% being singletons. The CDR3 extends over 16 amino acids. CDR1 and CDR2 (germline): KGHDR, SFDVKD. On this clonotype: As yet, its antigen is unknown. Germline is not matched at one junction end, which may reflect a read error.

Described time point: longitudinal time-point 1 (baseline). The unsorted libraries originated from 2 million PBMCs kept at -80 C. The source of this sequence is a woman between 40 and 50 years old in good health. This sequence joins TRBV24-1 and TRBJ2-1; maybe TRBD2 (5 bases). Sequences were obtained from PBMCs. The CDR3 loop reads CATSYLPGGPGNEQFF. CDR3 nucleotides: TGTGCCACCAGTTATTTGCCAGGAGGACCCGGAAATGAGCAGTTCTTC.